This T cell receptor (beta chain) was identified in a study of Graves' ophthalmopathy and Graves' hyperthyroidism. Overall study context: Peripheral blood sampling occurred at initial diagnosis, before any treatment. Study findings and constraints: Built on 13 signatures, a model told ophthalmopathy apart from stable hyperthyroidism with 85% to 90% sensitivity and roughly 81% specificity. Predictions made by the model for ophthalmopathy progression reached 70.59% sensitivity and approximately 78% specificity.

This clonotype was seen ten or more times. The target antigen is unknown. Deletions cut 7 bases from V and 2 bases from J, with 15 bases between. This CDR3 comprises 14 residues. Fresh peripheral blood, around 9.3 ml, was the PBMC source. For repertoire sequencing, the TCR beta CDR3 regions were amplified from RNA transcripts. First-round RT-PCR relied on HTBI primers, and a second-round multiplex PCR came next. From the multiplex PCR reads, TCRdb called clonotypes with MiXCR, one entry per CDR3 protein. This sample carries around 400,000 distinct CDR3 sequences, 21% of them seen once, and the ten largest clones take roughly 3%.

The rearrangement links TRBV12-3 or TRBV12-4 to TRBJ2-7; possibly TRBD2 for D (6 bases). The source material was peripheral blood. This sequence originates from a woman younger than 35 with stable Graves' hyperthyroidism. CDR3 bases: TGTGCCAGCACCACGGGACTCAGGCCCTACGAGCAGTACTTC. Translation: CASTTGLRPYEQYF.